A single sample gave rise to the 29 T cell receptor beta chains below, sequenced in a study of blood T cells in healthy people across ages. Primers used in a second PCR of about 7 to 11 cycles were a sample-barcoded 5' primer and a J-beta primer mix. TCRdb re-derived calls from the 5' RACE reads in MiXCR, one entry per CDR3 protein. This table holds around 1,000,000 distinct CDR3 sequences, about 23% found once. These same data were also listed under a study on T cells of mothers and their children.

Sequencing was performed on blood. Every receptor here comes from a girl aged 2 to 9 in good health.

This clonotype was seen a few times. This sequence joins TRBV6-6 and TRBJ1-4, with D hard to call. The CDR3 covers 17 residues. Germline CDR1 is MNHNY and CDR2 is SVGAGI (reference sequence). V dropped 5 bases and J dropped 0 bases, with 16 bases sitting between them. CDR3 nucleotides: TGTGCCAGCAGTACATCGTGGGTGAACCCAACTAATGAAAAACTGTTTTTT. Encoded protein: CASSTSWVNPTNEKLFF.

The chain links TRBV3-1 to TRBJ2-1; D not certain. CDR1 and CDR2 from the germline V gene are LGHDT and YNNKEL (reference sequence). V was clipped by 0 bases and J by 7 bases, with 19 bases between them. This CDR3 is 17 amino acids long. The CDR3 loop reads CASSQDLDLSSLNEQFF. Written as DNA, the CDR3 is TGTGCCAGCAGCCAAGATTTGGACCTCAGTTCCTTAAATGAGCAGTTCTTC.

This clonotype was found a few times. V usage is TRBV29-1 and J usage is TRBJ2-1, with 12 bases fitting TRBD2. Unmatched junction bases numbered 5, after V lost 4 bases and J lost 1 base. CDR3 length: 16 amino acids. CDR1 and CDR2 (germline): SQVTM, ANQGSEA. In nucleotides, the CDR3 is TGCAGCGTTGGACTAGCGGGAGTATGGTCCTACAATGAGCAGTTCTTC. This codes for CSVGLAGVWSYNEQFF.

This clonotype was counted between two and nine times. The chain uses TRBV20-1 and TRBJ1-2; D gene ambiguous. This CDR3 is built from 12 residues. V was trimmed by 3 bases and J by 3 bases, leaving 8 bases between them. From germline, CDR1 is DFQATT and CDR2 SNEGSKA (reference sequence). The CDR3 nucleotides read TGCAGTGCTAGTGAGGACTACTATGGCTACACCTTC. It encodes CSASEDYYGYTF.

This clonotype appeared a few times. The chain carries TRBV28 and TRBJ2-3; D is unclear. Germline loops: CDR1 MDHEN, CDR2 SYDVKM. V was pared by 2 bases and J by 7 bases, with 7 bases between. This CDR3 comprises 12 residues. The chain's CDR3 is CASSLTQNTQYF. For the CDR3, the DNA is TGTGCCAGCAGTTTAACCCAGAATACGCAGTATTTT.

Points on this clonotype: At one boundary the junction diverges from the germline segment, which might be a read error. This chain connects TRBV24-1 to TRBJ1-2; 9 nucleotides align to TRBD1. Germline CDR1 KGHDR, CDR2 SFDVKD. This CDR3 is 13 amino acids long. The CDR3 nucleotides are TGTGCCACCAGTGACGGACAGGGGTATGGCCACACCTTC. Protein: CATSDGQGYGHTF.

The sample holds one count of this clonotype. This chain joins TRBV5-1 and TRBJ2-1; 8 positions agree with TRBD2. Germline-derived CDR1 and CDR2 are SGHRS and YFSETQ. With V trimmed by 4 bases and J by 9 bases, 15 bases remained unmatched. CDR3 length equals 16 residues. DNA of the CDR3: TGCGCCAGCAGCCTAGAAGCGGGAGCCGGGTCTATTGAGCAGTTCTTC. The encoded protein is CASSLEAGAGSIEQFF. Together with reference TRBV5-1 and TRBJ2-1, the CDR3 gives the full variable domain: KAGVTQTPRYLIKTRGQQVTLSCSPISGHRSVSWYQQTPGQGLQFLFEYFSETQRNKGNFPGRFSGRQFSNSRSEMNVSTLELGDSALYLCASSLEAGAGSIEQFFGPGTRLTVL.

This clonotype was counted between two and nine times. One end of the junction is discordant with germline, which a read error may explain. V is TRBV7-2 and J is TRBJ1-1, with no clear D. This CDR3 comprises 14 residues. Germline values: CDR1 SGHTA, CDR2 FQGNSA. CDR3 DNA sequence: TGTGCCAGCAGCTCCCTGCGAGCCCAAACTGGAGCTTTCTTT. It is translated as CASSSLRAQTGAFF.

The V gene is TRBV20-1, the J gene TRBJ2-1; 12 nucleotides line up with TRBD2. J was trimmed by 8 bases and V by 2 bases; bases with no gene match: 7. Germline-derived CDR1 and CDR2 are DFQATT and SNEGSKA (reference sequence). The CDR3 contains 15 residues. CDR3 amino acids: CSARFLAGGHHEQFF. In nucleotides, the CDR3 is TGCAGTGCTAGATTTCTAGCGGGAGGGCACCATGAGCAGTTCTTC.

This sequence joins TRBV5-5 and TRBJ1-5; no definite D call. CDR1 is SGHKS and CDR2 is YYEKEE in the germline V gene (reference sequence). V lost 0 bases to trimming and J lost 9 bases, with 10 bases between them. The CDR3 is 13 residues long. Here the CDR3 reads CASSLGSEGPQHF. CDR3 nucleotide sequence: TGTGCCAGCAGCTTGGGTTCTGAGGGGCCCCAGCATTTT.

A few counts support this clonotype. The genes are TRBV12-3 or TRBV12-4 and TRBJ1-1; 9 positions agree with TRBD1. The CDR3 extends over 15 amino acids. V lost 2 bases to trimming and J lost 10 bases; unmatched junction nucleotides: 11. CDR3 sequence: CASSLWPAGTGIAFF. The CDR3 coding sequence is TGTGCCAGCAGTTTATGGCCAGCCGGGACAGGGATAGCTTTCTTT.

V gene TRBV7-9 combines with J gene TRBJ2-7; TRBD1 matches at 7 bases. The length of the CDR3 is 13 residues. V lost 3 bases, J lost 5 bases, and 4 bases stayed unmatched. Germline V gene data show CDR1 as SEHNR and CDR2 as FQNEAQ (reference sequence). CDR3 bases: TGTGCCAGCAGCTTGGACAGGTTGGACGAGCAGTACTTC. Its translation is CASSLDRLDEQYF. Looking up the rest from reference TRBV7-9 and TRBJ2-7 gives the full variable domain: DTGVSQNPRHKITKRGQNVTFRCDPISEHNRLYWYRQTLGQGPEFLTYFQNEAQLEKSRLLSDRFSAERPKGSFSTLEIQRTEQGDSAMYLCASSLDRLDEQYFGPGTRLTVT.

The chain uses TRBV7-9 and TRBJ1-2; D call uncertain. The ends were cut back, 3 bases at V and 6 bases at J, with 14 bases in the middle. This CDR3 is 14 amino acids long. CDR1 and CDR2 from the germline V gene are SEHNR and FQNEAQ (reference sequence). The DNA for the CDR3 is TGTGCCAGCAGCTTGGGGAGAGAAGAGCATGGCTACACCTTC. Residues: CASSLGREEHGYTF.

The chain joins TRBV29-1 to TRBJ2-2; 9 bases align to TRBD1. Unmatched junction bases numbered 6, after V lost 8 bases and J lost 2 bases. Germline V gene sequence: CDR1 SQVTM, CDR2 ANQGSEA. The CDR3 is made up of 14 amino acids. CDR3 nucleotides: TGCAGCATAGGACAGGGGCGAAACACCGGGGAGCTGTTTTTT. Translated, it gives CSIGQGRNTGELFF.

In this sample, this clonotype turned up a few times. This chain links TRBV5-1 with TRBJ2-7, with D possibly TRBD1 on 6 matching bases. Germline-derived CDR1 and CDR2 are SGHRS and YFSETQ. The CDR3 is 15 residues long. The V end lost 3 bases, the J end lost 4 bases, and 17 bases lay between the germline ends. The CDR3 sequence: CASSWIRGNDYEQYF. CDR3 DNA: TGCGCCAGCAGCTGGATAAGGGGGAATGATTACGAGCAGTACTTC.

V gene TRBV14 combines with J gene TRBJ1-2; D uncertain. The CDR3 consists of 13 residues. CDR1 SGHDN and CDR2 FVKESK come from the germline V gene. V lost 4 bases to trimming and J lost 5 bases, with 11 bases between them. CDR3 sequence: CASSREVSYGYTF. CDR3 nucleotides: TGTGCCAGCAGCCGGGAGGTCTCATATGGCTACACCTTC. Drawing the rest from reference TRBV14 and TRBJ1-2, the complete variable domain is EAGVTQFPSHSVIEKGQTVTLRCDPISGHDNLYWYRRVMGKEIKFLLHFVKESKQDESGMPNNRFLAERTGGTYSTLKVQPAELEDSGVYFCASSREVSYGYTFGSGTRLTVV.

The rearrangement links TRBV7-9 to TRBJ2-2; a weak D match, TRBD1 (6 bases). The CDR3 consists of 18 residues. The V end lost 0 bases, the J end lost 4 bases, and 18 bases lay between the germline ends. From germline, CDR1 is SEHNR and CDR2 FQNEAQ (reference sequence). Written as DNA, the CDR3 is TGTGCCAGCAGCTTAGCGCTCGGTTTGGGACACCCCACCGGGGAGCTGTTTTTT. Its translation is CASSLALGLGHPTGELFF. Based on the CDR3 plus reference TRBV7-9 and TRBJ2-2, the full variable domain is DTGVSQNPRHKITKRGQNVTFRCDPISEHNRLYWYRQTLGQGPEFLTYFQNEAQLEKSRLLSDRFSAERPKGSFSTLEIQRTEQGDSAMYLCASSLALGLGHPTGELFFGEGSRLTVL.

This clonotype was seen only a few times. The V gene is TRBV12-3 or TRBV12-4, the J gene TRBJ2-7; 12 bases are a match to TRBD2. This CDR3 contains 15 residues. The V gene end was trimmed by 5 bases and the J gene end by 4 bases; junction bases not matched to a gene: 6. The CDR3 DNA reads as TGTGCCAGCAGTAGGACTAGCGGGAAGAAATACGAGCAGTACTTC. Translating it yields CASSRTSGKKYEQYF.

In its sample, this clonotype was seen a few times. This sequence joins TRBV20-1 and TRBJ2-5, with TRBD2 matching over 8 bases. The CDR3 consists of 12 residues. Per germline, CDR1 DFQATT and CDR2 SNEGSKA (reference sequence). Losses at the gene ends were 7 bases for V and 3 bases for J; bases not matched to a gene: 4. CDR3 sequence: CSVELAEETQYF. The CDR3 DNA is TGCAGTGTCGAACTAGCGGAAGAGACCCAGTACTTC.

The chain joins TRBV29-1 to TRBJ2-2; TRBD1 agrees at 7 bases. This CDR3 contains 14 residues. Germline V CDR1 and CDR2: SQVTM, ANQGSEA. V shed 3 bases, J shed 5 bases, and the junction held 6 bases outside the gene matches. CDR3 in amino acids: CSVDEGAQTGELFF. The CDR3 DNA is TGCAGCGTTGATGAGGGGGCGCAGACCGGGGAGCTGTTTTTT.

V usage is TRBV29-1 and J usage is TRBJ1-2, with 7 nucleotides matching TRBD1. CDR1 SQVTM and CDR2 ANQGSEA come from the germline V gene. Trimming at V came to 5 bases and at J to 0 bases, leaving 18 bases not matched to a gene. The CDR3 contains 18 residues. This CDR3 reads CSVKNLPGTVGSNYGYTF. The CDR3 DNA is TGCAGCGTTAAAAACCTGCCCGGGACAGTTGGTTCTAACTATGGCTACACCTTC.

The CDR3 region has the DNA TGTGCCATCAGGCCAGATACGCAGTATTTT. The encoded protein is CAIRPDTQYF. The J gene is TRBJ2-3, the V gene TRBV10-3; D not certain. Germline CDR1 is ENHRY and CDR2 is SYGVKD. Trimming removed 6 bases from V and 4 bases from J, with 2 bases in between. The CDR3 sequence is 10 residues long.

This chain uses TRBV6-5 with TRBJ2-5, with unresolved D. The last part of the DNA fits TRBJ2-1 better; the J call may be wrong. Per the germline V gene, CDR1 is MNHEY and CDR2 is SVGAGI. This CDR3 has 13 residues. The CDR3 here is CASSSPFSDGQFF. The CDR3 DNA follows: TGTGCCAGCAGTTCCCCCTTCTCCGATGGGCAGTTCTTC.

DNA for the CDR3: TGCAGTGCTAGAACCACCGATGGGACGGTAAAAGAGACCCAGTACTTC. This encodes CSARTTDGTVKETQYF. The chain links TRBV20-1 to TRBJ2-5, with D tentatively TRBD1 or TRBD2 (5 bases each). CDR1 and CDR2 (germline): DFQATT, SNEGSKA (reference sequence). The V and J ends lost 2 bases and 3 bases respectively, with 19 bases between them. This CDR3 region has 16 residues.

The chain employs TRBV2 and TRBJ2-1, with no clear D. This CDR3 comprises 13 residues. V was cut by 6 bases and J by 9 bases, with 15 bases left in between. The V gene's germline CDR1 is SNHLY and CDR2 FYNNEI. CDR3 in DNA: TGTGCCAGCAGGGGATCGAGTGTCGCTGAGCAGTTCTTC. Translated: CASRGSSVAEQFF.

This clonotype has just a few counts. The CDR3 loop reads CSARSLGTYEQYF. In nucleotides, the CDR3 is TGCAGTGCCCGGTCTCTGGGGACCTACGAGCAGTACTTC. This chain connects TRBV20-1 to TRBJ2-7; no clear D gene. CDR3 length: 13 residues. The V and J ends lost 6 bases and 2 bases respectively, with 14 bases between them. CDR1 and CDR2 from the germline V gene are DFQATT and SNEGSKA (reference sequence).

This clonotype was recorded at least ten times. The chain recombines TRBV29-1 with TRBJ2-5; D could derive from TRBD1 or TRBD2 (5 bases each). Germline CDR1 SQVTM, CDR2 ANQGSEA. V gave up 5 bases and J gave up 5 bases, with 18 bases separating them. The CDR3 totals 14 residues. This chain's CDR3 is CSVPRRGTGETQYF. DNA of the CDR3: TGCAGCGTTCCGAGGCGAGGGACGGGGGAGACCCAGTACTTC.

The chain uses TRBV7-3 and TRBJ1-2; no reliable D call. CDR1 is SGHTA, CDR2 FQGTGA, per germline. Trimming removed 6 bases from V and 6 bases from J, with 17 bases in between. The CDR3 sequence is 14 residues long. The CDR3 reads CASSRTAAGDGYTF. Written as DNA, the CDR3 is TGTGCCAGCAGTCGGACGGCGGCCGGCGATGGCTACACCTTC. Together with reference TRBV7-3 and TRBJ1-2, the CDR3 gives the full variable domain: GAGVSQTPSNKVTEKGKYVELRCDPISGHTALYWYRQSLGQGPEFLIYFQGTGAADDSGLPNDRFFAVRPEGSVSTLKIQRTERGDSAVYLCASSRTAAGDGYTFGSGTRLTVV.

This clonotype was counted ten times or more. The CDR3 nucleotides are TGCAGCGTTGGGCTAGCGGAAGAGACCCAGTACTTC. This gives the protein CSVGLAEETQYF. The chain has TRBV29-1 and TRBJ2-5; 7 bases agree with TRBD2. In germline, CDR1 is SQVTM, CDR2 ANQGSEA. The V and J ends lost 4 bases and 3 bases, in that order; junction bases with no gene match: 2. The length of the CDR3 is 12 residues. The entire variable domain, with the rest obtained from reference TRBV29-1 and TRBJ2-5, is as follows: SAVISQKPSRDICQRGTSLTIQCQVDSQVTMMFWYRQQPGQSLTLIATANQGSEATYESGFVIDKFPISRPNLTFSTLTVSNMSPEDSSIYLCSVGLAEETQYFGPGTRLLVL.